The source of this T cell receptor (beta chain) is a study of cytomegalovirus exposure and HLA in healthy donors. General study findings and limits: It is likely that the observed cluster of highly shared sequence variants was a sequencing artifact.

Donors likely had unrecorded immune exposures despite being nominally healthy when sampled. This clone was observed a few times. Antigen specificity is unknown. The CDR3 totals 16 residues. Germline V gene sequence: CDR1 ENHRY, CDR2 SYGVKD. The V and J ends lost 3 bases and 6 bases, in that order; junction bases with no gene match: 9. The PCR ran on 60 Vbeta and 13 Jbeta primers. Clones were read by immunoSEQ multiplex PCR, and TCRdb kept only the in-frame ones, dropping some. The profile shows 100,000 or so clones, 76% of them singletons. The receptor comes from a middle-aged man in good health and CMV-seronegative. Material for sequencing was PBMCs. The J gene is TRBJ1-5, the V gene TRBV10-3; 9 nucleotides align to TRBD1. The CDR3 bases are TGTGCCATCAGTGATTCCGGGACAGGGAGGGGTCAGCCCCAGCATTTT. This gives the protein CAISDSGTGRGQPQHF.